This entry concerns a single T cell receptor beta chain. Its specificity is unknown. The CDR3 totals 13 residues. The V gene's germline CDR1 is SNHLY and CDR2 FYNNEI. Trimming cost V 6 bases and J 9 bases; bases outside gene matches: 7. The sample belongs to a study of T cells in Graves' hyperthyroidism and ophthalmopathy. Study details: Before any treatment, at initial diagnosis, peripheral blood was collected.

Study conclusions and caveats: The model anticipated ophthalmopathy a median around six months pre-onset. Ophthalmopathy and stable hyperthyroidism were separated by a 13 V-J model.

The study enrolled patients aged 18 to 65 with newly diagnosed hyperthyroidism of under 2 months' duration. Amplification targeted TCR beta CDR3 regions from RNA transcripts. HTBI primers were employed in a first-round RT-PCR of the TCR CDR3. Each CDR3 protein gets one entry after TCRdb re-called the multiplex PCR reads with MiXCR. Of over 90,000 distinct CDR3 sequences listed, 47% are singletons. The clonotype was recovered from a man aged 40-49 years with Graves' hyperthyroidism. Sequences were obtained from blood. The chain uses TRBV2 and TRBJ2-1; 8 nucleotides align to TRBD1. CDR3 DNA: TGTGCCAGCAGAACGGACAGGGAGGCTGAGCAGTTCTTC. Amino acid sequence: CASRTDREAEQFF.